This TCR beta chain was documented in a study of T cell responses to AZD1222 COVID-19 vaccine. Study results and caveats: Among those given AZD1222, only six were seropositive at baseline. Clonal diversity was possibly underestimated; the donors were predominantly white British and more often female. Close to half of spike-specific TCRs reportedly recognize unmutated variant regions.

Measured with immunoSEQ multiplex PCR; TCRdb has only the in-frame clones, and not every one. The sample contains 90,000 to 100,000 clones, nearly 90% of which appear only once. Remarks on this clone: Its specificity is not known.

The starting material was peripheral blood, obtained on day 0 of AZD1222 vaccination. The receptor comes from an adult in good health.

The CDR3 loop is CASSVQGSNTGELFF. Here the CDR3 DNA reads TGTGCCAGCAGCGTACAGGGATCGAACACCGGGGAGCTGTTTTTT. This rearrangement joins TRBV9 to TRBJ2-2; D is possibly TRBD1 (5 bases). Trimming took 1 base from V and 0 from J, leaving 7 bases between them. Looked up from germline, CDR1 is SGDLS and CDR2 is YYNGEE. This CDR3 contains 15 residues.